By proportion, the clone carrying this TCR beta chain is medium-sized. Each patient came to thyroid surgery without any prior treatment (of any kind). TCRdb used MiXCR to call clones anew from the PCR reads. The repertoire holds 15,000 to 25,000 clones, with 25% as singletons. This record comes from a study of metastatic and nonmetastatic thyroid tumors. From germline, CDR1 is GTSNPN and CDR2 SVGIG (reference sequence). Trimming removed 0 bases at V and 4 bases at J, with 5 bases between. The CDR3 runs 12 residues. This TCR was sampled from a male donor with papillary thyroid cancer or a benign thyroid nodule (not recorded which). Some clones in this sample may be carry-over from other donors' samples. The chain carries TRBV30 and TRBJ2-3; no reliable D call. Sample: blood. The CDR3 protein is CAWSVKPDTQYF. In nucleotides, the CDR3 is TGTGCCTGGAGTGTGAAGCCAGATACGCAGTATTTT.